This TCR beta chain was identified during a study of shared clonotypes between healthy human individuals. Overall study context: Each donor contributed plates that comprised three CD4 naive, three CD4 memory, two CD8 naive and one CD8 memory. Study-wide points: It was expected that sequencing depth would affect clonotype sharing among donors.

The ends were cut back, 5 bases at V and 1 base at J, with 12 bases in the middle. This CDR3 comprises 15 residues. Germline lookup yields CDR1 LNHNV and CDR2 YYDKDF (reference sequence). Adult Caucasians living in Nashville, Tennessee made up all of the donors. TCRdb's copy holds only in-frame clones and misses some; the assay was immunoSEQ multiplex PCR. Among a few million clones listed, about 94% were seen once. Notes on this clone: Its specificity is unknown.

This sequence joins TRBV15 and TRBJ1-5, with D possibly being TRBD1 (6 bases). The sample comprised naive CD4+ T cells sorted from blood. Subset of the sample: CD45RA+ positively selected. This TCR was recovered from a man aged 18 to 30 in good health. Here the CDR3 reads CATSRGGESNQPQHF. The CDR3 DNA reads TGTGCCACCAGCCGAGGGGGGGAGAGCAATCAGCCCCAGCATTTT. Based on the CDR3 plus reference TRBV15 and TRBJ1-5, the full variable domain is DAMVIQNPRYQVTQFGKPVTLSCSQTLNHNVMYWYQQKSSQAPKLLFHYYDKDFNNEADTPDNFQSRRPNTSFCFLDIRSPGLGDTAMYLCATSRGGESNQPQHFGDGTRLSIL.